Listed below are T cell receptor beta chains from one sample, sequenced in a study of long-term antiretroviral therapy in people with HIV. Generated by immunoSEQ multiplex PCR, the TCRdb table keeps only in-frame clones and is missing some. This table has about 28,000 clones, 70% to 90% appearing once. The source was unsorted PBMCs, collected 0.8 years before starting antiretroviral therapy. Receptor source: a man aged 18-30 years with HIV. CDR3s include the opening cysteine and the closing phenylalanine or tryptophan. Fields, in order: D gene, V gene, J gene, clone size, CDR3 DNA, CDR3 protein. The D gene is left open where the match is weak. Not all rows give a size; the values are once, few, many and, for expanded clones, a class.

NA,TRBV5-4,TRBJ2-7,NA,TGTGCCAGCAGCTTGGCCGGGGTTCTAGGCTACGAGCAGTACTTC,CASSLAGVLGYEQYF
NA,TRBV5-4,TRBJ1-2,NA,TGTGCCAGCGACAACGGCGGGGGGGGCTACACCTTC,CASDNGGGGYTF
TRBD2,TRBV19,TRBJ2-1,NA,TGTGCCAGTAGACCCAGCGGGAGGGTTTACAATGAGCAGTTCTTC,CASRPSGRVYNEQFF
NA,TRBV6-5,TRBJ1-1,NA,TGTGCCAGCAGTTACCATCCGGAGGTGAACACTGAAGCTTTCTTT,CASSYHPEVNTEAFF
TRBD2,TRBV14,TRBJ2-1,NA,TGTGCCAGCAGCCAAGGACTAGCAAGCTACAATGAGCAGTTCTTC,CASSQGLASYNEQFF
NA,TRBV19,TRBJ1-5,few,TGTGCCAGTAGTATAGATGACGGGAGGTCCCATCAGCCCCAGCATTTT,CASSIDDGRSHQPQHF
NA,TRBV1,TRBJ2-2,few,TGCACCAGCAGCCAAGGCACAGGAGGTACCGGGGAGCTGTTTTTT,CTSSQGTGGTGELFF
TRBD2,TRBV7-3,TRBJ2-1,few,TGTGCCAGCAGCCCCCTAGCGGGAGGGTATGAGCAGTTCTTC,CASSPLAGGYEQFF
NA,TRBV18,TRBJ1-1,NA,TGTGCCAGCTCTCTCAGGGTGGGCACTGAAGCTTTCTTT,CASSLRVGTEAFF
TRBD1,TRBV7-2,TRBJ2-7,NA,TGTGCCAGCAGCCCCCCGGGACAGATCTGGAGGGAGCAGTACTTC,CASSPPGQIWREQYF
NA,TRBV2,TRBJ2-3,NA,TGTGCCAGCAGAGGTAGGGTCCCAGATACGCAGTATTTT,CASRGRVPDTQYF
NA,TRBV30,TRBJ2-7,NA,TGTGCCTGGAGTAAGAGATCCGGCGCTAGATACGAGCAGTACTTC,CAWSKRSGARYEQYF
NA,TRBV21-1,TRBJ2-7,NA,TGTGCCAGCAGCAAAGAAAGGAGCGGACAGGGGGGGAGCTCCTACGAGCAGTACTTC,CASSKERSGQGGSSYEQYF
NA,TRBV7-8,TRBJ2-5,NA,TGTGCCAGCAGCCACGGAGAGACCCAGTACTTC,CASSHGETQYF
NA,TRBV9,TRBJ1-6,once,TGTGCCAGCAGCCCATTTGTGGGAAAGGCCTATAATTCACCCCTCCACTTT,CASSPFVGKAYNSPLHF
NA,TRBV5-1,TRBJ1-1,NA,TGCGCCAGCAGCTTTAAGGGGAACACTGAAGCTTTCTTT,CASSFKGNTEAFF
TRBD2,TRBV9,TRBJ2-3,NA,TGTGCCAGCAGCGTAGGAAGCGGGAGTTCCACAGATACGCAGTATTTT,CASSVGSGSSTDTQYF
TRBD1,TRBV4-2,TRBJ1-1,NA,TGTGCCAGCAGCCAAGATAGGGGGCAGGGGGTATCTGAAGCTTTCTTT,CASSQDRGQGVSEAFF
TRBD2,TRBV5-1,TRBJ2-7,NA,TGCGCCAGCAGCTCTAGCGGAACCTACGAGCAGTACTTC,CASSSSGTYEQYF
NA,TRBV15,TRBJ1-2,NA,TGTGCCACCAGCAGAGATCCGGCCTCGGGGGGCTACACCTTC,CATSRDPASGGYTF
TRBD1,TRBV19,TRBJ1-6,few,TGTGCCAGTAGACTGGACAGGGGGCACTCACCCCTCCACTTT,CASRLDRGHSPLHF
NA,TRBV5-4,TRBJ1-3,NA,TGTGCCAGCAGCTTGGGTCACCAAGGCCCTGGAAACACCATATATTTT,CASSLGHQGPGNTIYF
NA,TRBV6-1,TRBJ1-6,NA,TGTGCCAGCAGTAGCCTGGGGGGGGCTTTGTCACCCCTCCACTTT,CASSSLGGALSPLHF
TRBD1,TRBV2,TRBJ2-7,NA,TGTGCCAGCAGGGCCGGGACAGGGGGCCTCGAGCAGTACTTC,CASRAGTGGLEQYF
NA,TRBV18,TRBJ1-1,NA,TGTGCCAGCTCACCCCAGTCTAGAGAAGCTTTCTTT,CASSPQSREAFF
NA,TRBV9,TRBJ2-7,NA,TGTGCCAGCAGCAGAGGACAGAGCTCCTACGAGCAGTACTTC,CASSRGQSSYEQYF
TRBD2,TRBV30,TRBJ2-3,NA,TGTGCCTGGAATGGCGGGAGGAGCGCAGATACGCAGTATTTT,CAWNGGRSADTQYF
NA,TRBV19,TRBJ2-2,NA,TGTGCCAGTAGTATGGGTGGGTTACCCGGGGAGCTGTTTTTT,CASSMGGLPGELFF
NA,TRBV5-1,TRBJ1-1,NA,TGCGCCAGCAGCCCCGGCGGCGGTACTGAAGCTTTCTTT,CASSPGGGTEAFF